The 2 T cell receptor beta chains below come from one sample, sequenced in a study of T cells after yellow fever vaccination. TCRdb called the 5' RACE reads again in MiXCR, with one record for every CDR3 protein. The sample carries about 580,000 distinct CDR3 sequences, about a sixth recorded once. The sample consisted of PBMCs, taken less than 6 days after the first yellow fever vaccination. The receptors were gathered from a man younger than 35 who received the YFV17D yellow fever vaccine.

There are a few counts of this clonotype. The chain employs TRBV7-9 and TRBJ1-4; D perhaps matches TRBD1 (5 bases). Trimming cost V 2 bases and J 7 bases, with 14 bases left between them. Germline loops: CDR1 SEHNR, CDR2 FQNEAQ (reference sequence). The CDR3 length is 15 residues. CDR3 protein: CASSLSGPGGEKLFF. CDR3 nucleotides: TGTGCCAGCAGCTTATCGGGGCCGGGGGGTGAAAAACTGTTTTTT.

The rearrangement uses TRBV5-1 and TRBJ2-5; TRBD1 matches 7 bases. The CDR3 is 14 residues long. CDR1 is SGHRS, CDR2 YFSETQ, per germline. V was pared by 3 bases and J by 5 bases, with 7 bases of the junction left unmatched. CDR3 protein: CASSSGQAPETQYF. The CDR3 region has the DNA TGCGCCAGCAGCTCTGGACAGGCCCCTGAGACCCAGTACTTC.